This TCR beta chain was obtained from a study of T cell clonality in common variable immunodeficiency. Regarding the study as a whole: Fewer deletions and N-nucleotide insertions were reportedly seen in common variable immunodeficiency TCR beta sequences.

Equal genomic DNA amounts from CVID and control samples were sequenced. Sequencing was performed with immunoSEQ multiplex PCR; in TCRdb, only in-frame clones are kept and a portion is missing. The sample gives around 40,000 clones, none seen only once, and the top ten clones hold 6%. This CDR3 is 15 amino acids long. The germline CDR1 and CDR2 sequences are SGHAT and FQNNGV. Between the trimmed V and J ends, which lost 5 bases and 2 bases, there was a span of 14 bases. Concerning this clone itself: Its specificity is unknown. The read terminates 3 residues ahead of where the CDR3 ends, so the germline J gene completes it.

Replacement immunoglobulin had been given to every CVID subject for at least one year. The sequenced material came from peripheral blood mononuclear cells. The chain recombines TRBV11-2 with TRBJ2-3; D is unclear. The clonotype was recovered from a human donor with common variable immunodeficiency. CDR3 DNA (partial): TGTGCCAGCAGCCAATCCCGAAGCTACACAGATACG. It yields the protein CASSQSRSYTDT. The full CDR3 reads CASSQSRSYTDTQYF.